The 9 T cell receptor beta chains presented below share a single source sample, sequenced in a study of cytomegalovirus exposure and HLA in healthy donors. It was with 60 Vbeta and 13 Jbeta primers that the PCR ran. Clones were read by immunoSEQ multiplex PCR, and TCRdb kept only the in-frame ones, dropping some. The table for this sample gives 100,000 to 150,000 clones. Sequencing was done on a sample of PBMCs. Receptors originate from a woman between 35 and 50 years old in good health and CMV-seropositive.

The chain has TRBV6-1 and TRBJ1-4; perhaps TRBD1 as D (6 bases). The germline gives CDR1 MNHNS, CDR2 SASEGT. Between the trimmed V and J ends, which lost 7 bases and 9 bases, there was a span of 18 bases. CDR3 length: 14 amino acids. CDR3 DNA: TGTGCCAGCACTACGACAGGCATTTCGAAAAAACTGTTTTTT. Amino acids: CASTTTGISKKLFF.

The J gene is TRBJ2-5, the V gene TRBV14; D is perhaps TRBD1 (5 bases). CDR3 length: 11 amino acids. The germline V gene encodes CDR1 SGHDN and CDR2 FVKESK. V lost 3 bases to trimming and J lost 7 bases, with 6 bases between them. CDR3 sequence: CASSQGRTQYF. CDR3 DNA: TGTGCCAGCAGCCAGGGGCGGACCCAGTACTTC.

This chain links TRBV7-9 with TRBJ2-2, with D hard to call. The CDR3 totals 16 residues. Germline assignment: CDR1 SEHNR and CDR2 FQNEAQ (reference sequence). Deletions cut 6 bases from V and 0 bases from J, with 14 bases between. CDR3 bases: TGTGCCAGCAGGAATCAAAGGCGGTCGAACACCGGGGAGCTGTTTTTT. This translates into CASRNQRRSNTGELFF.

This chain links TRBV9 with TRBJ2-5; 7 bases line up with TRBD2. CDR3 length: 16 residues. Trimming at V came to 0 bases and at J to 5 bases, leaving 10 bases not matched to a gene. Germline CDR1 SGDLS, CDR2 YYNGEE. The CDR3 region is CASSVGFGGGDETQYF. The CDR3 DNA reads TGTGCCAGCAGCGTAGGGTTTGGGGGAGGGGACGAGACCCAGTACTTC.

CDR3 in DNA: TGTGCCAGCAGCTTAGCGGAGGCAGTGGAGACCCAGTACTTC. This codes for CASSLAEAVETQYF. This chain uses TRBV7-2 with TRBJ2-5, with a weak D call TRBD2 (5 bases). CDR3 length: 14 amino acids. Germline CDR1 reads SGHTA; CDR2 reads FQGNSA. Trimming shortened V by 0 bases and J by 5 bases, and 10 bases separated the two germline ends.

This chain joins TRBV5-1 and TRBJ2-1; D not resolved. The germline V and J ends were trimmed by 4 bases and 0 bases, with 8 bases remaining between them. The CDR3 spans 14 residues. CDR1 is SGHRS, CDR2 YFSETQ, per germline. For the CDR3, the DNA is TGCGCCAGCAGCCCGGGTGCCTCCTACAATGAGCAGTTCTTC. Amino acids: CASSPGASYNEQFF.

The rearrangement links TRBV28 to TRBJ2-7; 9 nucleotides agree with TRBD1. The J segment lost 7 bases and the V segment lost 4 bases, leaving 8 bases of the junction unmatched. Germline values: CDR1 MDHEN, CDR2 SYDVKM. CDR3 size: 14 residues. The CDR3 nucleotides are TGTGCCAGCAGTTCATTGACAGGGGGACGAGAGCAGTACTTC. Translating gives CASSSLTGGREQYF.

The rearrangement joins TRBV5-1 to TRBJ2-5; 9 bases map to TRBD1. V was pared by 5 bases and J by 1 base, with 6 bases of the junction left unmatched. This CDR3 contains 15 residues. Germline V lookup: CDR1 SGHRS, CDR2 YFSETQ. CDR3: CASRRGQGRQETQYF. As DNA, the CDR3 is TGCGCCAGCAGGCGGGGACAGGGACGCCAAGAGACCCAGTACTTC.

J is TRBJ2-2 and V is TRBV18; the match to TRBD1 covers 7 bases. CDR1 and CDR2 from the germline V gene are KGHSH and LQKENI. This CDR3 has 16 residues. J was trimmed by 3 bases and V by 2 bases; bases with no gene match: 6. The CDR3 here is CASSPSRDSHTGELFF. CDR3 DNA sequence: TGTGCCAGCTCACCATCTAGGGACAGCCACACCGGGGAGCTGTTTTTT. The complete variable domain, with remaining parts taken from reference TRBV18 and TRBJ2-2, reads NAGVMQNPRHLVRRRGQEARLRCSPMKGHSHVYWYRQLPEEGLKFMVYLQKENIIDESGMPKERFSAEFPKEGPSILRIQQVVRGDSAAYFCASSPSRDSHTGELFFGEGSRLTVL.